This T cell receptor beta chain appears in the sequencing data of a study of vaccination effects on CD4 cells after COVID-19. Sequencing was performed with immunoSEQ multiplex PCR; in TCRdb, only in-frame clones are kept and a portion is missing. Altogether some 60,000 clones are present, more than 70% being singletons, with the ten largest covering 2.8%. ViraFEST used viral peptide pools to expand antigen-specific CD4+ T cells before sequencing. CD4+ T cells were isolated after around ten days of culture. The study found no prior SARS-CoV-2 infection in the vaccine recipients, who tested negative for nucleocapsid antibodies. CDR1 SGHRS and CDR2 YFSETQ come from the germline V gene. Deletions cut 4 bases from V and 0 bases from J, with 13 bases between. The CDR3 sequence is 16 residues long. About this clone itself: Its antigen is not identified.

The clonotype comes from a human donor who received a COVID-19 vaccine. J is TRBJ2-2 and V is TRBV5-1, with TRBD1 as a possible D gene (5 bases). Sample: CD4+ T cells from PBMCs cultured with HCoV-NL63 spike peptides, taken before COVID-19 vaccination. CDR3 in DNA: TGCGCCAGCAGCCTTTCGACAGTCTCGAACACCGGGGAGCTGTTTTTT. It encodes CASSLSTVSNTGELFF.